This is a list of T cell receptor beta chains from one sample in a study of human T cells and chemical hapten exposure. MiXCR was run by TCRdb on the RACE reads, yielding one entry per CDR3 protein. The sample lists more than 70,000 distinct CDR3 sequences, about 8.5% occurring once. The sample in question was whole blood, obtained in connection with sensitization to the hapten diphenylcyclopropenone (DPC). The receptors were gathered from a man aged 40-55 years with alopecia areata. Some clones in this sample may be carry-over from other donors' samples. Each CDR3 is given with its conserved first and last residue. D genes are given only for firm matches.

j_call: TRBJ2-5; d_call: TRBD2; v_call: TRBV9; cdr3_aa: CASSVGASGIQETQYF
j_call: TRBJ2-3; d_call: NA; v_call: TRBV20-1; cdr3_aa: CSSSRGQFTDTQYF
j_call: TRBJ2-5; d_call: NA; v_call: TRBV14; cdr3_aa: CASSQNQETQYF
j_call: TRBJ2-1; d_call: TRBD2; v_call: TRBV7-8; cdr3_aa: CASSLAILAGVNEQFF
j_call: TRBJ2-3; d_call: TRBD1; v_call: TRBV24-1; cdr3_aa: CATSETGGVGDTQYF
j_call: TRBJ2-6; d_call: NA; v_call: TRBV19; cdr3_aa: CASETGPSGANVLTF
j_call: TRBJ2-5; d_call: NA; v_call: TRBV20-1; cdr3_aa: CSARDGAAQETQYF
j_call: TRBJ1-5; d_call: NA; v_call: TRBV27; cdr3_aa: CASSFHRNSNQPQHF
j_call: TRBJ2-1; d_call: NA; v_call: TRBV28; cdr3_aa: CAGSLAVREQFF
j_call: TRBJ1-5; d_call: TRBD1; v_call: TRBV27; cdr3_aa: CASSWQGGQPQHF
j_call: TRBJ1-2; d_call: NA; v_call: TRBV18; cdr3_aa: CASSPKDFYGYTF
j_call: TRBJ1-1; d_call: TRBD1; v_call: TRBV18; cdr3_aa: CASSPPRTGVRNTEAFF